This record covers a single T cell receptor (beta chain). Antigen: not known. The entry originates in a study of blood T cells in healthy people across ages. Whole-study findings and limits: Bulk PBMC profiling left naive and antigen-experienced comparisons inconclusive.

A second PCR of about 6 to 12 cycles used a sample-barcoded 5' primer and a J-beta primer mix. Using its own MiXCR run on the 5' RACE reads, TCRdb lists one record per CDR3 protein. The table lists some 1.4 million distinct CDR3 sequences, about 40% of them singletons. Individuals who donated were healthy Caucasians from Russia aged roughly 6 to 90. The TCR was taken from a woman younger than 30 in good health. Specimen: blood.

This CDR3 reads CSARDGRTTEAFF. As DNA, the CDR3 is TGCAGTGCTAGAGATGGGCGGACCACTGAAGCTTTCTTT. The chain employs TRBV20-1 and TRBJ1-1; D unclear. Germline V gene sequence: CDR1 DFQATT, CDR2 SNEGSKA (reference sequence). The CDR3 runs to 13 residues. V gave up 0 bases and J gave up 4 bases, with 9 bases separating them.